This TCR beta chain comes out of a study of regulatory T cells in long-lasting Graves disease. This CDR3 is 16 amino acids long. V trimming: 0 bases; J trimming: 0 bases; junction bases outside the gene matches: 3. CDR1 is MGHRA and CDR2 is YSYEKL in the germline V gene. Time point given: newly diagnosed GD, antithyroid drugs for less than 3 months. PBMC RNA served as the TCR library source. Guidelines of the American Thyroid Association were used to diagnose Graves' disease. Researchers made TCR beta libraries by using iRepertoire HTBI primers and running Arm-PCR on CDR3 regions. As processed by the authors: From all samples, identification returned 13 to 15 TRBJ and approximately 67 TRBV segments. TCRdb ran MiXCR on the multiplex PCR reads and lists one entry per CDR3 protein. TCRdb assigned the V and J calls; the authors' analysis was not used. Of about 430,000 distinct CDR3 sequences in the sample, about 15% were seen once.

This sample was also put to use in a study of T cells in Graves' hyperthyroidism and ophthalmopathy.

The source was peripheral blood mononuclear cells (PBMCs), collected at new diagnosis, from a patient treated with antithyroid drugs. The chain joins TRBV4-1 to TRBJ2-3; 7 bases line up with TRBD2. The origin of this receptor is a woman in her thirties or forties with Graves disease. CDR3 sequence reads: CASSQEGGGSTDTQYF. CDR3 sequence (DNA): TGCGCCAGCAGCCAAGAGGGGGGGGGAAGCACAGATACGCAGTATTTT.